This T cell receptor beta chain derives from a study of patients and donors after allogeneic stem cell transplantation. Using its own MiXCR run on the RT-PCR reads, TCRdb lists one record per CDR3 protein. This sample has about 410,000 distinct CDR3 sequences, with about a sixth found just once. Germline V gene data show CDR1 as GTSNPN and CDR2 as SVGIG (reference sequence). Trimming took off 3 bases at V and 2 bases at J, with 7 bases between the two ends. This CDR3 has 12 residues. The chain has TRBV30 and TRBJ1-2, with D possibly TRBD1 on 5 matching bases. The specimen was blood, either unsorted or a sorted T cell fraction (not recorded which). This TCR came from a human donor who was either an allogeneic HSCT recipient or a stem cell or donor lymphocyte infusion donor (not recorded which). It is not recorded whose cells these are; they may come from a transplant donor. CDR3 DNA: TGTGCCTGGAGAGGGGAAAACTATGGCTACACCTTC. It specifies CAWRGENYGYTF.